Sequencing of this T cell receptor (beta chain) was carried out in a study of T cell clonotyping in hematopoietic cell transplantation (dated by TCRdb to the early 2020s). As for the study more broadly: In the study, approximately 140 blood samples were gathered from roughly 40 consecutive transplant recipients and their related donors. Patient recruitment ran from 2015 to early 2017, and follow-up continued until late 2020 or death. What the research found in general, with its limitations: The sample size was limited, and CD4 and CD8 repertoire contributions could not be separated because cells were not sorted. After transplant, TCR diversity in recipients dropped, and pathologically expanded clonotypes climbed progressively between day 30 and day 180. Overlap with donor repertoires was found for only a small fraction of recipient repertoires, with over 95% found to appear de novo at the given depth. Donor and pretransplant recipient Inverse Simpson Index values predicted broader posttransplant TCR repertoire diversity.

In light of the paper, this sample's time point label describes: 100 days after allo-HCT. Blood from recipients was drawn roughly 28 days before transplant, then again at days 30, 100 and 180 after transplant. Nuclei Lysis Solution was used to extract genomic DNA from fresh or cryopreserved unfractionated peripheral blood mononuclear cells. With the immunoSEQ assay, which is a bias-controlled multiplex PCR relying on V- and J-specific primers, TCR beta CDR3 regions were amplified from genomic DNA. A second PCR step added a proprietary barcode and Illumina adapter sequences to the CDR3 amplicons. An Illumina MiSeq instrument was used to sequence the CDR3 libraries. In the source study's methods: Export and quality control were performed with immunoSEQ Analyzer 3.0, and downstream analyses were performed with R Bioconductor and Immunarch. Only productive rearrangements within the normalized downsampled data set were used in the calculation of repertoire metrics. Pathologically expanded clonotypes were defined as those larger than 5 templates in the normalized cohort. Repertoire diversity was measured with the Inverse Simpson Index. To capture all clonotypes, the CMV-specificity analyses were run on the non-normalized data set. Here the immuneACCESS table is served through TCRdb, limited to in-frame sequences with V and J called. Missing clones are a known gap in these copies; in checked studies unresolved V genes cover under half, and the rest lacks a known reason. V and J calls and clone size are copied from that table; D and trimming were computed from the DNA. The table for this sample lists 13,000 or so clones; roughly 90% of them were counted only once. The top ten constitute about 7.2% of the sample.

Points on this clone: Its antigen remains unidentified. One base away there is no much larger clone; base qualities are not given.

The CDR3, cysteine through phenylalanine, is 15 amino acids long. The kept DNA is CDR3 alone, 45 bases in frame from the first base. CDR1 LNHDA and CDR2 SQIVND were looked up in the germline V gene (reference sequence). V sheds 7 bases and J sheds 3 bases, leaving 16 bases between their ends. The sequencing used PBMCs, collected 100 days after allogeneic stem cell transplant. The TCR originated in a female patient in her fifties or sixties who had an allogeneic stem cell transplant from an unrelated donor, so the T cells may come from the graft donor. Some clones in this sample may be carry-over from other donors' samples. Rearrangement joined TRBV19 to TRBJ1-5, with no reliable assignment of the D segment. DNA sequence: TGTGCCAGTACCTCCCGTCCAGGAAACAATCAGCCCCAGCATTTT. Its translation is CASTSRPGNNQPQHF.